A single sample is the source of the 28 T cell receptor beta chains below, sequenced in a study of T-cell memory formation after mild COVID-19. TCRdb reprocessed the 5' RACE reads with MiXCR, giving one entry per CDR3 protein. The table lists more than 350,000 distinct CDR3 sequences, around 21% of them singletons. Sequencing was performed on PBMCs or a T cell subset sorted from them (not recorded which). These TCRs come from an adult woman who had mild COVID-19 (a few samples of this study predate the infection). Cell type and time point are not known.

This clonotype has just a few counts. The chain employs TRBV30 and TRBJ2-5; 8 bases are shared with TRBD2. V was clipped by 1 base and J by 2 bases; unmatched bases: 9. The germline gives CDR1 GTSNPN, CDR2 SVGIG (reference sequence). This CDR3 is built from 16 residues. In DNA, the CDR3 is TGTGCCTGGAGTGGGCTAGTCGGGGGGGGACAAGAGACCCAGTACTTC. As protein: CAWSGLVGGGQETQYF.

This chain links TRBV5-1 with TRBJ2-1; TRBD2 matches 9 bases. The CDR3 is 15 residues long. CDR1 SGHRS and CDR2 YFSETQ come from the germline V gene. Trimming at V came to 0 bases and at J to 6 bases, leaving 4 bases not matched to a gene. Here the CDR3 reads CASSLGLAGINEQFF. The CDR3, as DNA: TGCGCCAGCAGCTTGGGGCTAGCGGGGATCAATGAGCAGTTCTTC.

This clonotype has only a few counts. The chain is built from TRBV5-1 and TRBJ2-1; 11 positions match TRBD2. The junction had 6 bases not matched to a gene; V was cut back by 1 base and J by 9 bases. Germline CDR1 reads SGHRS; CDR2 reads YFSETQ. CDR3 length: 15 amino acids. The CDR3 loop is CASSLPSGRFREQFF. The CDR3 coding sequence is TGCGCCAGCAGCTTGCCTAGCGGGAGGTTTCGTGAGCAGTTCTTC.

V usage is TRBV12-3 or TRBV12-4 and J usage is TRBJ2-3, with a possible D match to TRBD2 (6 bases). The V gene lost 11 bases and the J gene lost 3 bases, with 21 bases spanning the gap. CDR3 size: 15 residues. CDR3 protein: CAGPGRSRTTDTQYF. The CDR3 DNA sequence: TGTGCCGGCCCGGGGAGGTCTAGGACTACAGATACGCAGTATTTT.

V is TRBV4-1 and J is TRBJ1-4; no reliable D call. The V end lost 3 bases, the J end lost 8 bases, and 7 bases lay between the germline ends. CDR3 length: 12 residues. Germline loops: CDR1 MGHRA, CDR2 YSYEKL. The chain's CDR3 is CASSHPGEKLFF. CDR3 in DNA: TGCGCCAGCAGCCACCCCGGAGAAAAACTGTTTTTT.

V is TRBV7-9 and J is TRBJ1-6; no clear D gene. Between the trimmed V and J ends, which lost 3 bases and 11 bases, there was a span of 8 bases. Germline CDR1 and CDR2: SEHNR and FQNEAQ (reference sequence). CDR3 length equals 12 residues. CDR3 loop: CASSFDGPPLHF. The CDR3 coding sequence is TGTGCCAGCAGCTTCGACGGCCCACCCCTCCACTTT.

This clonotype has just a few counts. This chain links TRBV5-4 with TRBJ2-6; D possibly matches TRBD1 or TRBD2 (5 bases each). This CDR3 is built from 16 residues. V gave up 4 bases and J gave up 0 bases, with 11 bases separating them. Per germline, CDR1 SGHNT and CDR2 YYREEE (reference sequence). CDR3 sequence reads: CASSPGPRSGANVLTF. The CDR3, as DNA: TGTGCCAGCAGCCCGGGACCTCGCTCTGGGGCCAACGTCCTGACTTTC.

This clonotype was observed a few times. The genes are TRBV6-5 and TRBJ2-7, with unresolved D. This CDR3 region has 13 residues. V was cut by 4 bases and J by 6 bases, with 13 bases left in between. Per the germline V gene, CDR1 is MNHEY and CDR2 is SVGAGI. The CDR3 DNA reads TGTGCCAGCAGTTCCGCTGGGGAAGGCGAGCAGTACTTC. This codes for CASSSAGEGEQYF.

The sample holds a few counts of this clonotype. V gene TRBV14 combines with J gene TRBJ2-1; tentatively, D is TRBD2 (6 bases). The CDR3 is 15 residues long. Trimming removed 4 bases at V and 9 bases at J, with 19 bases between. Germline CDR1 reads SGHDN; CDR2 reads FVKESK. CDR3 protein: CASSLQEGLLAEQFF. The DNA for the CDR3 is TGTGCCAGCAGCCTTCAAGAGGGCCTACTAGCTGAGCAGTTCTTC.

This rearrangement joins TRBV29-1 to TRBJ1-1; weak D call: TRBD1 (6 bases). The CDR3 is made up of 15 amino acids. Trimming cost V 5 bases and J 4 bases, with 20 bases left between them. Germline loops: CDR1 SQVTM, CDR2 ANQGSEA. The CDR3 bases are TGCAGCGTTCAACACCGACAAGACAGGCGCACTGAAGCTTTCTTT. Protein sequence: CSVQHRQDRRTEAFF.

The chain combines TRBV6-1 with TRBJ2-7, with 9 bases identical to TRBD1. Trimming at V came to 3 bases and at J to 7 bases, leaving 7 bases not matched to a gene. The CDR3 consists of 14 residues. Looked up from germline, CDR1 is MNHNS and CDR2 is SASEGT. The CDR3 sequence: CASSDGTGQLEQYF. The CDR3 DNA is TGTGCCAGCAGTGACGGGACAGGGCAATTAGAGCAGTACTTC.

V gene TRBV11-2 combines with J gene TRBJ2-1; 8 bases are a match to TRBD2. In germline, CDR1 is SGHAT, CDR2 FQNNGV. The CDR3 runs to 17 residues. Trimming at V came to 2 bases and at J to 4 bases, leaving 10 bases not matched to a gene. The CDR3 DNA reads TGTGCCAGCAGCTTATTACCGGGAGGGGGAATTTACAATGAGCAGTTCTTC. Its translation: CASSLLPGGGIYNEQFF.

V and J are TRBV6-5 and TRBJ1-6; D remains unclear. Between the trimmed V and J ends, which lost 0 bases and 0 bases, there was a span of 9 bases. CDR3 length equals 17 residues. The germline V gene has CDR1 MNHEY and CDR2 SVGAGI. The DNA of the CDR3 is TGTGCCAGCAGTTACTCGGCGCTTAGCTCCTATAATTCACCCCTCCACTTT. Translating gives CASSYSALSSYNSPLHF.

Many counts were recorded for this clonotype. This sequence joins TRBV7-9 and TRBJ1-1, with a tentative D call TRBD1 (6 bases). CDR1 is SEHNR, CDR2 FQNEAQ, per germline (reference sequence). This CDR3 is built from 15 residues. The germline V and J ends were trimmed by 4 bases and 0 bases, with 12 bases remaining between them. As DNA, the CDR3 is TGTGCCAGCAGCTCCCAAGGGGACATGAACACTGAAGCTTTCTTT. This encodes CASSSQGDMNTEAFF. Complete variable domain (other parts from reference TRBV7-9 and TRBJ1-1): DTGVSQNPRHKITKRGQNVTFRCDPISEHNRLYWYRQTLGQGPEFLTYFQNEAQLEKSRLLSDRFSAERPKGSFSTLEIQRTEQGDSAMYLCASSSQGDMNTEAFFGQGTRLTVV.

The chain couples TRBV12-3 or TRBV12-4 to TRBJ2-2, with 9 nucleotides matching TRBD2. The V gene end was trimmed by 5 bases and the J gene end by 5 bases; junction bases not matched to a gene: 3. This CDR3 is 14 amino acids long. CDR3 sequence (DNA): TGTGCCAGCAGTGCTAGCGGGAAAACCGGGGAGCTGTTTTTT. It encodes CASSASGKTGELFF.

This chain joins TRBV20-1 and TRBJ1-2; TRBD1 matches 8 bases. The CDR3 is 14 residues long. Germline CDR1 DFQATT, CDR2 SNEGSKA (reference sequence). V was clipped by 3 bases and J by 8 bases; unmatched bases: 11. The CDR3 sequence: CSARTPDRDRGYTF. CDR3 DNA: TGCAGTGCTAGGACACCAGACAGGGACAGGGGCTACACCTTC.

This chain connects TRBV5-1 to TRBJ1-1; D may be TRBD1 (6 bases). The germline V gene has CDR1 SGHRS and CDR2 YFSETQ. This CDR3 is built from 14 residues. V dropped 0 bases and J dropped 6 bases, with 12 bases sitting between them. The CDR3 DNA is TGCGCCAGCAGCTTGGAAACAGGGTGGGCTGAAGCTTTCTTT. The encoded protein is CASSLETGWAEAFF.

The CDR3 region is CAISEFDLYEQFF. The DNA of the CDR3 is TGTGCCATCAGTGAGTTCGACCTTTATGAGCAGTTCTTC. The chain has TRBV10-3 and TRBJ2-1; D gene ambiguous. V lost 1 base and J 8 bases, leaving 9 bases between the germline ends. Germline V gene sequence: CDR1 ENHRY, CDR2 SYGVKD. CDR3 size: 13 residues.

CDR3 sequence (DNA): TGTGCCAGCAGCCAGCAAGGTAATGCCAAAAACATTCAGTACTTC. Its translation: CASSQQGNAKNIQYF. V gene TRBV3-1 combines with J gene TRBJ2-4; D is ambiguous. Between the trimmed V and J ends, which lost 3 bases and 1 base, there was a span of 10 bases. Germline CDR1 reads LGHDT; CDR2 reads YNNKEL (reference sequence). CDR3 length equals 15 residues.

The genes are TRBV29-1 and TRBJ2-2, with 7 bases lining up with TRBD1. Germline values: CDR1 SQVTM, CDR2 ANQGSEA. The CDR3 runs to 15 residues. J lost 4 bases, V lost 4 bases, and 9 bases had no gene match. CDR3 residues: CSVAEEGAPTGELFF. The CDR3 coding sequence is TGCAGCGTTGCGGAAGAGGGGGCCCCCACCGGGGAGCTGTTTTTT.

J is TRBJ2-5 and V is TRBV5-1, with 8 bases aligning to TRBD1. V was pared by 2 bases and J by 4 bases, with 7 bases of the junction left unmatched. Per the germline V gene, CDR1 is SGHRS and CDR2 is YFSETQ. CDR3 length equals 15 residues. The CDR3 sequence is CASSFQGAGGETQYF. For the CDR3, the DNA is TGCGCCAGCAGCTTCCAGGGGGCGGGCGGAGAGACCCAGTACTTC.

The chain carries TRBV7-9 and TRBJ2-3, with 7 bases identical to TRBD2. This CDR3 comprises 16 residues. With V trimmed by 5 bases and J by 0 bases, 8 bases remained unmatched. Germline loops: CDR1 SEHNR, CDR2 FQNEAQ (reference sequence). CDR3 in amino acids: CASSAQRDSSTDTQYF. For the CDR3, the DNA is TGTGCCAGCAGCGCCCAGCGGGATTCTAGCACAGATACGCAGTATTTT.

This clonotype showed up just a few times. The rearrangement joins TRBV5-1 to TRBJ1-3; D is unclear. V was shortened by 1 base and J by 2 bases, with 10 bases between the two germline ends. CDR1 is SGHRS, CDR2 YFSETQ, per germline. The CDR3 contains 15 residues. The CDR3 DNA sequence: TGCGCCAGCAGCTTGACTGTTCGTACTGGAAACACCATATATTTT. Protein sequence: CASSLTVRTGNTIYF.

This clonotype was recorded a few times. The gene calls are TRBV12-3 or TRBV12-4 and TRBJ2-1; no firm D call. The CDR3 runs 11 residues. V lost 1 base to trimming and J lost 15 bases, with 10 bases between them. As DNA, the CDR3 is TGTGCCAGCAGTTTAGGGGGTAGGGTGTTCTTC. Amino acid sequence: CASSLGGRVFF.

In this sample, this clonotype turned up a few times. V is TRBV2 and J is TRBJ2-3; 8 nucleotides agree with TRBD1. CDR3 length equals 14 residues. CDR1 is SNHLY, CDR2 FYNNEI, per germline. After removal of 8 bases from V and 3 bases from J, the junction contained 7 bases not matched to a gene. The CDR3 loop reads CASLGQGATDTQYF. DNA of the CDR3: TGTGCCAGCCTAGGGCAGGGGGCAACAGATACGCAGTATTTT.

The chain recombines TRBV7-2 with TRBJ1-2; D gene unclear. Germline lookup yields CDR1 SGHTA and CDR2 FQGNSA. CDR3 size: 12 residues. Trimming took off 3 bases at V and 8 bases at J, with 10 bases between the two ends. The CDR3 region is CASSLASWGYTF. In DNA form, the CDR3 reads TGTGCCAGCAGCTTGGCGTCCTGGGGCTACACCTTC.

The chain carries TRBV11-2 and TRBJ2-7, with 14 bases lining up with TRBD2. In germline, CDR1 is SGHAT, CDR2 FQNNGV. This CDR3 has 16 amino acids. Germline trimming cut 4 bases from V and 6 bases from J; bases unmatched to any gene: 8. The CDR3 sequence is CASSSRLAGGRREQYF. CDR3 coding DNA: TGTGCCAGCAGCTCCAGACTAGCGGGGGGGCGTCGCGAGCAGTACTTC.

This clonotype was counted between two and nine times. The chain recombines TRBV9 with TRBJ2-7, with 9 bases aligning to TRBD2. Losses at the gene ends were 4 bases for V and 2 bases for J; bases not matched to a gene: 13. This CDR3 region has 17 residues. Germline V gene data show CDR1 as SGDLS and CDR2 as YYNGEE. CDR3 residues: CASSSQGGAGGPYEQYF. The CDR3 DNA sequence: TGTGCCAGCAGCTCTCAGGGGGGAGCGGGGGGACCCTACGAGCAGTACTTC.